This T cell receptor beta chain was sequenced during a study of T cells in localized non-small cell lung cancer. In the case of this clone: Its target is not known.

The germline CDR1 and CDR2 sequences are SGHAT and FQNNGV. Deletions cut 0 bases from V and 6 bases from J, with 13 bases between. The CDR3 runs 15 residues. Study-wide results and caveats: A median of 57 of the top 100 tumor clones appeared in adjacent lung, which was paired and uninvolved. Compared with tumor, uninvolved adjacent lung displayed greater T cell clonality, ranking highest overall.

TCRdb's table, derived via immunoSEQ multiplex PCR, lists solely in-frame clones and lacks some. Of 50,000 to 75,000 clones listed, around 90% are singletons. Material: peripheral blood, obtained before any cancer treatment. This TCR was sampled from a man aged 35-75 years with stage I squamous cell lung carcinoma. The V call is TRBV11-2, the J call TRBJ2-3, with D unresolved. As DNA, the CDR3 is TGTGCCAGCAGCTTAGATGGGCCCGTCGAGGATACGCAGTATTTT. Its translation: CASSLDGPVEDTQYF.